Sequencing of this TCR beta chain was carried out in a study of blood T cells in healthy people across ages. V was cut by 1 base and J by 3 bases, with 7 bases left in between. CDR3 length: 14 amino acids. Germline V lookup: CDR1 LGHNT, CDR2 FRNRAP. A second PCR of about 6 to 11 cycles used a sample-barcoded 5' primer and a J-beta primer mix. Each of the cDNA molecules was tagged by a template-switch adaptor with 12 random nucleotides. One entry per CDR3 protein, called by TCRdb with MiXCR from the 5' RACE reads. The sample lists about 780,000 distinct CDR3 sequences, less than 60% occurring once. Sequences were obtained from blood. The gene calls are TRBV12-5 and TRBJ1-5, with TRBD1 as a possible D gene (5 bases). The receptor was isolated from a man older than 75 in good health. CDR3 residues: CASGLGGVNQPQHF. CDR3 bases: TGTGCTAGTGGTTTGGGGGGGGTCAATCAGCCCCAGCATTTT.